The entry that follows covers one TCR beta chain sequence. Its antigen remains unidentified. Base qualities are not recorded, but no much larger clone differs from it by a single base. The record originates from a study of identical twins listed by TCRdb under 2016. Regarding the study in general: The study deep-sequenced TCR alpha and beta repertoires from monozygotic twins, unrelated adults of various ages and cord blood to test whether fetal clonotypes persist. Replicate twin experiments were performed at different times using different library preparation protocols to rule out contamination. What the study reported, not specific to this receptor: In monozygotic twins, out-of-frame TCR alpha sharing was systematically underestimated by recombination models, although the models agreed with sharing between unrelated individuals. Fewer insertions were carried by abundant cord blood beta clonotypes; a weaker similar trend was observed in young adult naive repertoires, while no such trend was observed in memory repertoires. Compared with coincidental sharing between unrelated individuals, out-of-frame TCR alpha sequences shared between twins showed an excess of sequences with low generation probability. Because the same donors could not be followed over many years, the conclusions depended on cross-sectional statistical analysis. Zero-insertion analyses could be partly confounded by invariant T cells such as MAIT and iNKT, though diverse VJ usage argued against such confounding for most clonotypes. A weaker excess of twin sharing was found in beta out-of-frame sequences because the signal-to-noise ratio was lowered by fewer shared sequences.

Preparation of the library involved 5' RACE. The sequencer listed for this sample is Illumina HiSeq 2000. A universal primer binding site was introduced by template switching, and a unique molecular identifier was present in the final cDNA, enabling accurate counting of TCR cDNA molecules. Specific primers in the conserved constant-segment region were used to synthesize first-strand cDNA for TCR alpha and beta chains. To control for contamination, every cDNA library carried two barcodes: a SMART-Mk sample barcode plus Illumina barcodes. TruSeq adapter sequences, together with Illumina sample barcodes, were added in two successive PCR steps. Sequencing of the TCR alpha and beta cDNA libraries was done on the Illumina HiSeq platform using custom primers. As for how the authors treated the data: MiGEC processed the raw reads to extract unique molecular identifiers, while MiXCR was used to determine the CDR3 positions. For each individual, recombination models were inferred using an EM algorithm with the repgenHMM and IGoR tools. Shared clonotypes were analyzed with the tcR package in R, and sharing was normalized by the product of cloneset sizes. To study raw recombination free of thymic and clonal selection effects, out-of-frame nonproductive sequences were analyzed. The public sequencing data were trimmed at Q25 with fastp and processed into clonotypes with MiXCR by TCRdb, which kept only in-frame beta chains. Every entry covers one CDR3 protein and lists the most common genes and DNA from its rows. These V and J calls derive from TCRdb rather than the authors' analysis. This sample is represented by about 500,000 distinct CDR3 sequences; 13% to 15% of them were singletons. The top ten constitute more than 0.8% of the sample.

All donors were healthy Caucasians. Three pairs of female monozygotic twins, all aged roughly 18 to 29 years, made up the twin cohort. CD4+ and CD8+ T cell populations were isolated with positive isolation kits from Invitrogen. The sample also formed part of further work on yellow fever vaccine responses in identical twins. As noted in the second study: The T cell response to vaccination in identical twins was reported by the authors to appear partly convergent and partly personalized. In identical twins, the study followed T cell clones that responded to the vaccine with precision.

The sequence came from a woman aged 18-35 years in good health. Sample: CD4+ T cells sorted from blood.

CDR3 sequence: CSARVQGAGGYTF. The nucleotides are TGCAGTGCTAGAGTGCAGGGGGCAGGAGGCTACACCTTC. Recombination linked TRBV20-1 to TRBJ1-2; 8 nucleotides in the junction match TRBD1. V loses 1 base at its end and J loses 8 bases; junction bases beyond the gene matches: 6. For CDR1 and CDR2, the germline V gene (reference sequence) lists DFQATT and SNEGSKA. Measured from the cysteine to the phenylalanine, the CDR3 is 13 residues long. Only CDR3 DNA is held: 39 bases, read in frame from base 1.